This T cell receptor beta chain was obtained from a study of cytomegalovirus exposure and HLA in healthy donors. Study-wide points: Later on, a genetic analysis was performed. It linked a missense variant in DCLRE1C with V- and J-gene trimming of TCR beta. Earlier analysis yielded a pattern in which most TCR beta V segments were productive about 90% or about 30% of the time.

PCR was performed using 60 Vbeta and 13 Jbeta primers. Some clones are missing from TCRdb's copy, which holds only in-frame ones; the method was immunoSEQ multiplex PCR. The data show around 140,000 clones, with around 80% seen just once and about 13% held by the top ten. About this clone: Its antigen is not known.

This CDR3 has 17 amino acids. Trimming removed 3 bases from V and 0 bases from J; junction bases left unmatched: 7. The V gene's germline CDR1 is MNHEY and CDR2 SMNVEV (reference sequence). Specimen: PBMCs. The chain couples TRBV27 to TRBJ2-1; 8 bases agree with TRBD2. The sequence was obtained from a man in his forties in good health and CMV-seropositive. The CDR3 here is CASSFRLAGSSYNEQFF. In nucleotides, the CDR3 is TGTGCCAGCAGTTTCCGGCTAGCGGGTAGCTCCTACAATGAGCAGTTCTTC.